The clone carrying this TCR beta chain has a handful of counts. The data were taken from a study of T-cell reconstitution after alpha-beta-depleted transplantation in children. Unique molecular identifiers were used to barcode this TCRbeta library. TCRdb re-called the PCR reads through MiXCR, storing one row per CDR3 protein. Among over 200,000 distinct CDR3 sequences listed, approximately 15% were seen once. The CDR3 consists of 13 residues. In germline, CDR1 is SGDLS, CDR2 YYNGEE. V shed 1 base and J shed 7 bases, with 9 bases lying between them. The TCR sequence derives from a male patient aged 2 to 9 who had a stem cell transplant for acute lymphoblastic leukemia, so the T cells may come from the graft donor. J is TRBJ2-1 and V is TRBV9, with D uncertain. The sequencing here drew on PBMCs, mostly from graft donor cells, taken 360 days after TCRalphabeta/CD19-depleted stem cell transplant. CDR3 protein: CASSVTLSNEQFF. In DNA form, the CDR3 reads TGTGCCAGCAGCGTAACCCTGTCGAATGAGCAGTTCTTC.